The rows below give T cell receptor beta chains drawn from one sample of a study of coeliac disease. Using immunoSEQ multiplex PCR, the repertoire was profiled, and TCRdb retains in-frame clones only, with some absent. The table includes roughly 4,800 clones, 72% detected once. Input material: lymphocytes from the gut lamina propria. These receptors all stem from a man younger than 35 with celiac disease on a gluten-free diet. Both conserved end residues are part of each CDR3. A D gene is named only where the DNA matches it firmly. Clone sizes are given selectively: once, few, many, or a class where the clone is expanded.

j_call d_call v_call clone_size cdr3_length cdr3_aa cdr3_nt
TRBJ2-7 TRBD1 TRBV18 once 15 CASSPPGQVSYEQYF TGTGCCAGCTCACCACCGGGACAGGTCTCCTACGAGCAGTACTTC
TRBJ2-5 TRBD1 TRBV10-3 - 13 CAISRQGEETQYF TGTGCCATCAGCCGGCAGGGGGAGGAGACCCAGTACTTC
TRBJ2-7 TRBD1 TRBV19 - 17 CASSIRDRGLVAYEQYF TGTGCCAGTAGTATAAGAGACAGGGGCCTCGTGGCCTACGAGCAGTACTTC
TRBJ2-1 TRBD1 TRBV9 - 13 CASSVDEGGGPFF TGTGCCAGCAGCGTAGACGAAGGGGGCGGACCGTTCTTC
TRBJ2-7 TRBD1 TRBV4-2 large 17 CASSQDESGQGRYEQYF TGTGCCAGCAGCCAAGATGAGTCAGGACAGGGGAGATACGAGCAGTACTTC
TRBJ1-6 - TRBV30 - 13 CARQAEGISPLHF TGTGCCAGACAGGCCGAGGGGATCTCACCCCTCCACTTT
TRBJ1-2 - TRBV6-1 - 14 CASSWTATNYGYTF TGTGCCAGCAGTTGGACAGCCACTAACTATGGCTACACCTTC
TRBJ1-1 - TRBV6-5 - 13 CASSLSRQTEAFF TGTGCCAGCAGTCTATCCAGACAGACCGAAGCTTTCTTT
TRBJ1-2 - TRBV27 - 15 CASSLSARGGYGYTF TGTGCCAGCAGTTTATCTGCCAGGGGAGGGTATGGCTACACCTTC
TRBJ1-4 - TRBV5-1 - 16 CASSWGQGTGYEKLFF TGCGCCAGCAGCTGGGGGCAGGGTACGGGTTATGAAAAACTGTTTTTT
TRBJ1-1 - TRBV5-1 - 16 CASSLLYVQAKTEAFF TGCGCCAGCAGCCTACTATATGTACAGGCTAAGACTGAAGCTTTCTTT
TRBJ1-2 TRBD1 TRBV18 - 15 CASSRVGTGIYGYTF TGTGCCAGCTCACGAGTGGGGACAGGGATTTATGGCTACACCTTC
TRBJ2-2 TRBD2 TRBV11-3 - 18 CASSPRTSGTFSTGELFF TGTGCCAGCAGCCCCCGCACTAGCGGGACCTTTAGCACCGGGGAGCTGTTTTTT
TRBJ1-2 - TRBV19 - 14 CASSISYGTGGYTF TGTGCCAGTAGTATATCCTATGGAACGGGTGGCTACACCTTC
TRBJ1-1 - TRBV2 - 13 CASSEAPGGWAFF TGTGCCAGCAGTGAAGCGCCTGGGGGGTGGGCTTTCTTT
TRBJ2-5 TRBD2 TRBV6-6 - 15 CASRGLAGGRETQYF TGTGCCAGCAGGGGACTAGCGGGGGGGCGAGAGACCCAGTACTTC
TRBJ2-2 - TRBV11-1 - 15 CASSPNVGAGGELFF TGTGCCAGCAGCCCCAACGTGGGGGCTGGCGGGGAGCTGTTTTTT
TRBJ1-1 - TRBV6-1 once 13 CASTITVNTEAFF TGTGCCAGCACCATTACGGTGAACACTGAAGCTTTCTTT
TRBJ2-4 - TRBV5-1 - 13 CASSLAVENIQYF TGCGCCAGCAGCTTGGCAGTCGAAAACATTCAGTACTTC
TRBJ1-5 - TRBV28 - 16 CASTLWSLQGSQPQHF TGTGCCAGCACCCTGTGGTCATTACAGGGTAGTCAGCCCCAGCATTTT
TRBJ1-2 TRBD1 TRBV5-1 once 12 CASSSQGNGYTF TGCGCCAGCAGCTCACAGGGGAATGGCTACACCTTC
TRBJ2-1 - TRBV7-9 - 11 CASSPDREQFF TGTGCCAGCAGCCCTGACAGAGAACAGTTCTTC
TRBJ2-1 - TRBV5-4 - 15 CASSPRQKSYNEQFF TGTGCCAGCAGTCCGAGACAGAAAAGCTACAATGAGCAGTTCTTC
TRBJ1-6 - TRBV7-2 - 14 CASSLTPMDSPLHF TGTGCCAGCAGCTTAACACCGATGGATTCACCCCTCCACTTT
TRBJ1-5 - TRBV19 - 14 CASSRQSERQPQHF TGTGCCAGTAGCCGACAGTCTGAACGTCAGCCCCAGCATTTT
TRBJ1-1 - TRBV5-4 - 13 CASSLSSTTEAFF TGTGCCAGCAGCTTAAGTAGTACCACTGAAGCTTTCTTT
TRBJ1-2 TRBD1 TRBV4-1 - 19 CASSQLFIGTGDVSYGYTF TGCGCCAGCAGCCAACTCTTTATCGGGACAGGGGACGTATCCTATGGCTACACCTTC
TRBJ2-1 - TRBV2 once 11 CASVRDNEQFF TGTGCCAGCGTACGAGACAATGAGCAGTTCTTC
TRBJ2-2 - TRBV10-3 - 14 CAAKSGQDTGELFF TGTGCCGCGAAATCCGGACAAGACACCGGGGAGCTGTTTTTT
TRBJ1-1 TRBD1 TRBV19 - 16 CASSPAQGRGFTEAFF TGTGCCAGTTCCCCCGCGCAAGGCAGGGGGTTCACTGAAGCTTTCTTT
TRBJ1-6 - TRBV9 - 12 CASSAGNSPLHF TGTGCCAGCAGCGCCGGGAATTCACCCCTCCACTTT
TRBJ2-7 TRBD1 TRBV5-4 once 17 CASSLDPTGTANYEQYF TGTGCCAGCAGCTTGGACCCTACTGGGACAGCCAACTACGAGCAGTACTTC
TRBJ1-2 - TRBV10-3 - 13 CATISETGYGYTF TGTGCCACCATTTCGGAGACAGGCTATGGCTACACCTTC
TRBJ2-7 TRBD1 TRBV7-6 - 14 CASSPGQGPNEQYF TGTGCCAGCAGCCCGGGACAGGGGCCCAACGAGCAGTACTTC
TRBJ2-2 - TRBV7-2 - 13 CASSLVGAGELFF TGTGCCAGCAGCTTAGTAGGGGCCGGGGAGCTGTTTTTT
TRBJ1-5 TRBD1 TRBV30 few 13 CAWRGQVNQPQHF TGTGCCTGGAGAGGACAGGTAAATCAGCCCCAGCATTTT
TRBJ1-5 - TRBV6-5 - 15 CASRDAGGSNQPQHF TGTGCCAGCAGGGACGCGGGGGGGAGCAATCAGCCCCAGCATTTT
TRBJ2-5 TRBD2 TRBV7-2 few 16 CASSMGLAGIGETQYF TGTGCCAGCAGCATGGGACTAGCGGGGATAGGGGAGACCCAGTACTTC
TRBJ1-1 - TRBV30 - 11 CAWRTGREAFF TGTGCCTGGAGAACAGGCAGGGAAGCTTTCTTT
TRBJ1-1 - TRBV2 - 15 CASRETGLPNTEAFF TGTGCCAGCAGGGAGACAGGATTGCCGAACACTGAAGCTTTCTTT
TRBJ1-6 TRBD1 TRBV4-1 - 15 CASSQDTGGRSPLHF TGCGCCAGCAGCCAAGATACAGGGGGGAGATCACCCCTCCACTTT
TRBJ1-5 - TRBV5-1 once 15 CASSSTGHVDQPQHF TGCGCCAGCAGTTCCACCGGACATGTGGACCAGCCCCAGCATTTT